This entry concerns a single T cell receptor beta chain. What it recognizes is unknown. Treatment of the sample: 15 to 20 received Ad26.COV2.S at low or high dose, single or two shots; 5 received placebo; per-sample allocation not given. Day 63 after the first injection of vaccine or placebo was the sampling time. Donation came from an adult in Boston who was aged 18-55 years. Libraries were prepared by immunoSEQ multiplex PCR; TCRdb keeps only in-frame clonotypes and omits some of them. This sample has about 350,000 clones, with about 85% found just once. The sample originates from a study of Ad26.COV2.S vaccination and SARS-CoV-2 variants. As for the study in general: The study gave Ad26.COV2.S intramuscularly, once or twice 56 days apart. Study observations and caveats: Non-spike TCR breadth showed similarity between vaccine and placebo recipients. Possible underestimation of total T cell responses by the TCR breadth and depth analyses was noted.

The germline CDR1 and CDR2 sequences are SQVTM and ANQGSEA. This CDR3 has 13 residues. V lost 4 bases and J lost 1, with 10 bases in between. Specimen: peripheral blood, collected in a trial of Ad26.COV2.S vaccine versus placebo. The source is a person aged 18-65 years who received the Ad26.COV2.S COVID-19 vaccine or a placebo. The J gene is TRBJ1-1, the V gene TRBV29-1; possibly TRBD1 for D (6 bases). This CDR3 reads CSVGGRGNTEAFF. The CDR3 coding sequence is TGCAGCGTTGGAGGCAGGGGGAACACTGAAGCTTTCTTT.